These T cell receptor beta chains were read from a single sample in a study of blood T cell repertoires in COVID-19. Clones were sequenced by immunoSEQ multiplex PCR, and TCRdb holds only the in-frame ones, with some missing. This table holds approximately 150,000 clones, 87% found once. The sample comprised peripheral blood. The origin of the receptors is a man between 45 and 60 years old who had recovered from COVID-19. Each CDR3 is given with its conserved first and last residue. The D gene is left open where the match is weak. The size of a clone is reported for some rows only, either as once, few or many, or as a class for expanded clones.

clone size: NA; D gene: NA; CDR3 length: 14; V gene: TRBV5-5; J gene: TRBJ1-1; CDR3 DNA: TGTGCCAGCAGCTTCAGTGGACAGAACACTGAAGCTTTCTTT; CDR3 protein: CASSFSGQNTEAFF
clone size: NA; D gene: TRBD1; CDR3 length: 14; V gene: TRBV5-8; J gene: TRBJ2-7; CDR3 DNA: TGTGCCAGCGGCGAGGACAGGGGTTCGTACGAGCAGTACTTC; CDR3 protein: CASGEDRGSYEQYF
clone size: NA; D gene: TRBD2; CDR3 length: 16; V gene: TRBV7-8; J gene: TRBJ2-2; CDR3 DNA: TGTGCCAGCAGCCCCAGACATCGGGGGGTCACCGGGGAGCTGTTTTTT; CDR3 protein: CASSPRHRGVTGELFF
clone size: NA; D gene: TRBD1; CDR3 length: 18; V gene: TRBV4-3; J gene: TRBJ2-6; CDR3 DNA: TGCGCCAGCAGCCATGACAGGGGCCTTAGCTCTGGGGCCAACGTCCTGACTTTC; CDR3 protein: CASSHDRGLSSGANVLTF
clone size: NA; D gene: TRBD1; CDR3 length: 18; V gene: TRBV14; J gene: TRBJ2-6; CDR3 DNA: TGTGCCAGCAGCCTGGGACAGACAACTTACTCTGGGGCCAACGTCCTGACTTTC; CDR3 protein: CASSLGQTTYSGANVLTF
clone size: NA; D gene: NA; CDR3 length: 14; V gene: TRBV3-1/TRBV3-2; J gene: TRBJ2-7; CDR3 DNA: TGTGCCAGCAGCCAAGACAGATACTCCTACGAGCAGTACTTC; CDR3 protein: CASSQDRYSYEQYF
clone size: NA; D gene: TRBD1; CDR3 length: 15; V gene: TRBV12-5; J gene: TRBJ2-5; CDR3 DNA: TGTGCTAGTGGTTTGACCACAGGGGGCCGAGAGACCCAGTACTTC; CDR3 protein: CASGLTTGGRETQYF
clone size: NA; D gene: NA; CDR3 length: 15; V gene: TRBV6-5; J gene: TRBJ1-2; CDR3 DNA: TGTGCCAGCAGTTACTCGGCCACAACCCTCTATGGCTACACCTTC; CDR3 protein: CASSYSATTLYGYTF
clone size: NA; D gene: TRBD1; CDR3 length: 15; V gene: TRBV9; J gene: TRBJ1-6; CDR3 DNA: TGTGCCAGCAGCATCACAGGGGGAGACAATTCACCCCTCCACTTT; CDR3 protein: CASSITGGDNSPLHF
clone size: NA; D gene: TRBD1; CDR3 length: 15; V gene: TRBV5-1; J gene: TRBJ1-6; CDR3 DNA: TGCGCCAGCAGCTTGTGGGACAGGGAAAATTCACCCCTCCACTTT; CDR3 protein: CASSLWDRENSPLHF
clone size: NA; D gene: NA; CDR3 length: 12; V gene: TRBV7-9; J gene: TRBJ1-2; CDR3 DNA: TGTGCCAGCGGCTTAGGTGTCCAAGGCTACACCTTC; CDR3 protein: CASGLGVQGYTF
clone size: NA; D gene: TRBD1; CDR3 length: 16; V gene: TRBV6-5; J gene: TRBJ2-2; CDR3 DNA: TGTGCCAGCAGTTACCGGACAGGGTTAGACACCGGGGAGCTGTTTTTT; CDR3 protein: CASSYRTGLDTGELFF
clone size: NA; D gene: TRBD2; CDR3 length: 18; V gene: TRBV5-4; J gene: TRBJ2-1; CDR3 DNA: TGTGCCAGCAGCTTGGCGCCCACTAGCGGGGGGATAAACAATGAGCAGTTCTTC; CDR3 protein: CASSLAPTSGGINNEQFF
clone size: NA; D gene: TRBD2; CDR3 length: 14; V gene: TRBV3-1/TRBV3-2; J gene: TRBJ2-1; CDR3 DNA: TGTGCCAGCAGCCAAGACCCGACTAGCGGTGAGCAGTTCTTC; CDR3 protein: CASSQDPTSGEQFF
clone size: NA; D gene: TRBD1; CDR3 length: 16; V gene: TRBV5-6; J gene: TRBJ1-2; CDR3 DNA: TGTGCCAGCAGCTTGCGTGGACAGGGTGAGAGCTATGGCTACACCTTC; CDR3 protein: CASSLRGQGESYGYTF
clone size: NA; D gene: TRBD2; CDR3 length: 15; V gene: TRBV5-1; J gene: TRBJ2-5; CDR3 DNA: TGCGCCAGCAGCTTGGTGGGTAGCGGGGTGGAGACCCAGTACTTC; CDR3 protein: CASSLVGSGVETQYF
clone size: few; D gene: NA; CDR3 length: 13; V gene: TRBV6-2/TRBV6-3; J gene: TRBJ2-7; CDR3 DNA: TGTGCCAGCAGTTCTGGACGGGATTACGAGCAGTACTTC; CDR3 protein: CASSSGRDYEQYF
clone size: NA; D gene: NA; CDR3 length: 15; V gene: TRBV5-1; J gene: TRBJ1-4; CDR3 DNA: TGCGCCAGCAGCTTGCGACGGGGGGAAGGAGAAAAACTGTTTTTT; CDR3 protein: CASSLRRGEGEKLFF